This T cell receptor (beta chain) was observed in a study of cytomegalovirus exposure and HLA in healthy donors (dated by TCRdb to 2015 to 2018). Context from the whole study: According to an earlier analysis of a few hundred of the donors, 150 million to 200 million T cells yielded roughly 110 million unique TCR beta sequences and around 280 Gb of sequence data. Approximately 300 gigabases of sequencing data and around 80 million unique TCR sequences made up an early release that covered under 750 HLA-typed donors. The genetic ancestry cluster associated with self-reported Caucasian donors included around 76% of the roughly 400 genotyped donors. The study aimed to test whether signatures of past pathogen exposure could be identified by cataloging public T cell receptors. The T cell repertoires of 666 subjects were profiled by immunosequencing and related to cytomegalovirus serostatus. Besides the first cohort of 550 to 750 subjects, a separate validation cohort made up of roughly 130 different subjects was used. To predict cytomegalovirus infection status, the study combined high-throughput TCR immunosequencing, statistical association of individual TCRs with disease status, and machine learning. In a later analysis, previously published TCR beta repertoires from 550 to 700 donors were re-analyzed and high-resolution HLA genotyping was added so that TCR occurrence patterns could be studied. The later analysis used no new phenotypic data to find candidate immune exposures, relying instead on TCR beta sequences and their occurrence across donors. To decide whether each TCR beta V gene segment behaved as functional or pseudogenic, an earlier analysis of approximately 600 of the donors relied on high-throughput TCR beta sequencing. Donor age, sex, ethnicity and CMV serostatus were compiled alongside the repertoire data. A later genetic analysis used genome-wide SNP genotypes for about 55% of the 666 donors, treating that subset as a discovery cohort. Every repertoire in the discovery cohort had been generated on one and the same sequencing platform. HLA typing included class I and class II loci at four-digit resolution. Typing coverage varied by locus: roughly 629-630 donors for A, B, C, DRB1 and DQB1; approximately 520 for DQA1; approximately 570 for DPA1; some 470 for DPB1. Roughly 5 DR-DQ haplotypes were treated as single units for association and clustering because of strong linkage in the cohort. Among some 410 genotyped donors of the cohort, an average of about 240,000 unique TCR beta nucleotide sequences were sequenced per donor, around 20% of them non-productive.

The paper as a whole reports these results and caveats: The only immune exposure information available for the cohort was CMV serostatus. A later genetic analysis reported fewer N-insertions in productive TCRs among donors in an Asian-associated ancestry cluster than the roughly 670-donor mean. Correlated functional status among segregating V segments might reflect linkage disequilibrium, but an unknown experimental factor could not be ruled out. In a later analysis, several top co-occurrence clusters were reported to appear linked to parvovirus B19, influenza, CMV and Epstein-Barr virus. A later analysis found that TCR association rates varied across HLA loci, with DRB1 alleles showing the most associated TCRs and HLA-C alleles the fewest. A further reported finding was that TCR beta sequences accurately predicted the HLA-A and HLA-B alleles for most subjects in the first cohort. The authors suggested that the approach could potentially be generalized to other disease states and immunological phenotypes. The study listed 150 to 200 TCR beta chains as associated with cytomegalovirus. A cluster of highly shared sequence variants was judged likely to be a technical artifact of the sequencing pipeline. When HLA alleles, especially DR and DQ, strongly co-occurred, TCR associations were difficult to assign to individual alleles. Broadly in line with IMGT annotations, most TCR beta V segments showed up in productive rearrangements about 87% or about 30% of the time in an earlier analysis of several hundred of the donors. In a later analysis, HLA-associated TCR beta chains were found to be more clonally expanded and to have lower generation probabilities than equally common non-associated chains. In a later analysis, 16,951 TCR beta sequences were associated with specific HLA alleles at a false discovery rate of 0.05. A few of the identified cytomegalovirus-associated TCR beta chains were confirmed in vitro to be specific for cytomegalovirus antigens. In both the original and validation cohorts, the classifier was reported to diagnose cytomegalovirus status with high specificity and sensitivity. Most CMV-associated TCR beta chains appeared to be HLA-restricted in a later analysis, and the HLA associations seemed to be driven largely by CMV exposure. Because the 87-base-pair reads could not distinguish some IMGT-functional V segments, including TRBV6-2 and TRBV6-3, those segments were excluded. In a later genetic analysis, a missense DCLRE1C variant was associated with V-gene and J-gene trimming of TCR beta chains, and the association was replicated in an independent cohort. Because HLA typing was missing for some donors at each locus, association tests included only the typed subset. The presence/absence analyses assumed that sequencing depth was roughly uniform across donors, and that assumption may not be true. Because counts were too low, about 18 rarely observed V segments, including chromosome 9 orphons, were excluded from the earlier analysis of 500 to 700 of the donors. The cohort was sequenced for TCR beta chains only, and without alpha or paired-chain data the features that could be detected were limited. While some public TCRs were present in many individuals, most TCR sequences turned up only very rarely across donors.

About this clone itself: There is no known antigen for this receptor. The sample holds no much larger clone one base away, and base qualities are not on file.

Library method: the immunoSEQ multiplex PCR assay. For the multiplex PCR, a mixture combining 60 forward primers for TCR Vbeta segments and 13 reverse primers for TCR Jbeta segments was used. Amplification of the CDR3 region of rearranged TCR beta genes was performed with a multiplex PCR assay on genomic DNA. Amplified TCR beta libraries were sequenced as 87-base-pair reads on the Illumina HiSeq System. Under the source paper's analysis protocol: In a later analysis, roughly 80 million unique TCR beta chains were counted across the roughly 670 repertoires, and roughly 11 million of these chains were shared by at least two donors. A nearest-neighbor algorithm error-corrected the raw reads and collapsed the reads into unique sequences, merging closely related sequences to remove PCR and sequencing errors. V, D and J gene segments were assigned by aligning CDR3 sequences to IMGT reference sequences. For a sequence to be retained, a match of at least six nucleotides to both a V gene segment and a J gene segment was required. Rearrangements were called productive when the CDR3 lacked stop codons and stayed in frame with V and J; all others were non-productive. Following IMGT convention, CDR3 was defined as the stretch from the second conserved V-encoded cysteine up to the conserved J-encoded phenylalanine. Sequences without an unambiguous match to a single V gene segment were excluded from the earlier analysis of about 600 of the donors. An earlier analysis of some 610 of the donors called V segments functional above 56.7% productive rearrangements and segregating when the between-donor standard deviation exceeded 5%. To diagnose cytomegalovirus status from the catalog of TCR beta chain sequences, a statistical classification framework was built. In a later analysis, V and J genes were assigned by comparing TCR nucleotide sequences against IMGT/GENE-DB human TR gene sequences. In a later analysis, CDR3 sequences and most-parsimonious VDJ recombination scenarios were assigned using the TCRdist pipeline. A later analysis defined each TCR beta chain by its CDR3 amino acid sequence plus V-gene family, and excluded reads lacking a unique V-gene family. In a later analysis, around 650 highly shared, low-generation-probability nucleotide sequences were removed to address suspected cross-contamination and a sequencing artifact. For each public chain, a later analysis derived a clonal expansion index from normalized ranks of inferred template counts within each repertoire. A later analysis computed generation probabilities with a VDJ recombination model fitted to out-of-frame rearrangements, and checked the results against IGoR. In a later analysis, hypergeometric tests were used to score TCR-TCR, TCR-HLA and TCR-CMV co-occurrence, with a repertoire-size bias correction applied to TCR pairs. False discovery rates were estimated in a later analysis by permuting HLA or CMV assignments 20 times. In a later analysis, co-occurring TCRs were grouped using DBSCAN, and TCRdist sequence similarity was added for clustering within HLA-allele-positive subsets. Repertoires with fewer than 30,000 or more than 120,000 public chains, plus five repertoires with anomalous nucleotide sharing, were excluded from co-occurrence clustering. TCRdb mirrors the immuneACCESS table, restricted to in-frame sequences. Some clones are absent from its copies; in checked studies, under half trace to an unresolved V gene, and the reason for the others is unknown. From that table come the V and J calls and clone size; the DNA was used to work out D and trimming. The sample table holds under 110,000 clones, of which about two thirds were seen once. Jointly, the top ten make up 2.8% of the sample.

CDR1 SEHNR and CDR2 FQNEAQ were looked up in the germline V gene (reference sequence). V loses 5 bases of germline sequence and J loses 6 bases, and the interval between the two ends is 13 bases. The CDR3 goes from the cysteine to the phenylalanine over 13 residues. The only DNA kept is the CDR3, 39 bases in frame from the first base. The cohort consisted of 600 to 750 healthy bone marrow donors. All cohort members were sampled while nominally healthy, although unrecorded immune exposures were likely present. The donor was CMV seronegative and was included in the group of several hundred seronegative cohort members. A peripheral blood sample was collected from each donor, and TCR beta sequencing was performed on peripheral blood mononuclear cells. The Qiagen DNeasy Blood Extraction Kit was used to extract genomic DNA from the blood cell samples.

The sequenced material came from PBMCs. The receptor comes from a female donor in good health and CMV-seronegative. The chain is made from TRBV7-9 and TRBJ1-2, with no D gene named confidently. Read as DNA, the sequence is TGTGCCAGCAGCCCCGGGAGGGTCAATGGCTACACCTTC. This yields the protein CASSPGRVNGYTF.